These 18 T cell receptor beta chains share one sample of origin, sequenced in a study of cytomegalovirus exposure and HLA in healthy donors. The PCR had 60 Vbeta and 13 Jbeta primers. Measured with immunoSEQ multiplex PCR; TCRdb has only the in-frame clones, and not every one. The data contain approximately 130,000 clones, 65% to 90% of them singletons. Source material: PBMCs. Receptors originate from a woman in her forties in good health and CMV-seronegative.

DNA for the CDR3: TGTGCCAGCAGCGTAGCGAGCGGGGGGGGATACAATGAGCAGTTCTTC. This translates into CASSVASGGGYNEQFF. The rearrangement links TRBV9 to TRBJ2-1, with 10 bases fitting TRBD2. CDR1 is SGDLS and CDR2 is YYNGEE in the germline V gene. This CDR3 spans 16 amino acids. V lost 0 bases and J lost 4; bases outside the gene matches: 4.

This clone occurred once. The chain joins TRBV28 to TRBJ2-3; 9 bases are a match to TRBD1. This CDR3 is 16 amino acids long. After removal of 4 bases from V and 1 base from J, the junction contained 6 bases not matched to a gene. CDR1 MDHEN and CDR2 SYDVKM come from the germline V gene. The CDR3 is CASSSMDRGGTDTQYF. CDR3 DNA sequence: TGTGCCAGCAGTTCCATGGACAGGGGAGGCACAGATACGCAGTATTTT.

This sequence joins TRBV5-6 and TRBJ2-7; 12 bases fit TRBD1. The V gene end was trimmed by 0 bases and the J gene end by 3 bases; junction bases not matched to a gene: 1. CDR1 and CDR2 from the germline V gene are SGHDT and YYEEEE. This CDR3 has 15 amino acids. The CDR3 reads CASSLGDRGHYEQYF. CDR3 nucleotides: TGTGCCAGCAGCTTGGGGGACAGGGGGCACTACGAGCAGTACTTC.

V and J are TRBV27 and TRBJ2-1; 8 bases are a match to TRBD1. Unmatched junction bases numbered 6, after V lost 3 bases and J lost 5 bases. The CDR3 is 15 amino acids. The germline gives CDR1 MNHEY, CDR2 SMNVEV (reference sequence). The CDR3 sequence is CASSFLDRVDNEQFF. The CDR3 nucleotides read TGTGCCAGCAGTTTTTTGGACAGGGTGGACAATGAGCAGTTCTTC.

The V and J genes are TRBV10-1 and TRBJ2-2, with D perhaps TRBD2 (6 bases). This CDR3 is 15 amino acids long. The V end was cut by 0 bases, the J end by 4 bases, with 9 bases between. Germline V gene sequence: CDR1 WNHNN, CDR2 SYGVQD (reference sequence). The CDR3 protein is CASSESGAGTGELFF. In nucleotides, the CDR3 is TGCGCCAGCAGTGAGTCCGGAGCGGGCACCGGGGAGCTGTTTTTT.

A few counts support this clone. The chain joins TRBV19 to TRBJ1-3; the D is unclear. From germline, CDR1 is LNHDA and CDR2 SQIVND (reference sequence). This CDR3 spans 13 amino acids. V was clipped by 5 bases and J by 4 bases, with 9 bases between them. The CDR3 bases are TGTGCCAGTAGTTCACTCAAGGGAAACACCATATATTTT. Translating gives CASSSLKGNTIYF. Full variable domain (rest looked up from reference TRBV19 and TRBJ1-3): DGGITQSPKYLFRKEGQNVTLSCEQNLNHDAMYWYRQDPGQGLRLIYYSQIVNDFQKGDIAEGYSVSREKKESFPLTVTSAQKNPTAFYLCASSSLKGNTIYFGEGSWLTVV.

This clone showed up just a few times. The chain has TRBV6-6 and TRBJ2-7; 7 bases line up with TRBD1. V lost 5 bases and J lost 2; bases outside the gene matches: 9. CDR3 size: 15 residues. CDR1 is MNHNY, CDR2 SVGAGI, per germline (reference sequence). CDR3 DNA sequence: TGTGCCAGCAGTCAAAGACAGGGAGTCCCCTACGAGCAGTACTTC. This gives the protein CASSQRQGVPYEQYF.

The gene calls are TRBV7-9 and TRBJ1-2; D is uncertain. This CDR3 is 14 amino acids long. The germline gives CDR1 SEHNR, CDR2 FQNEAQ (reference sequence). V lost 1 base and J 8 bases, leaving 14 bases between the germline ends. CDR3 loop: CASSLVGGGGGYTF. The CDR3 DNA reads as TGTGCCAGCAGCTTAGTCGGCGGTGGAGGCGGCTACACCTTC.

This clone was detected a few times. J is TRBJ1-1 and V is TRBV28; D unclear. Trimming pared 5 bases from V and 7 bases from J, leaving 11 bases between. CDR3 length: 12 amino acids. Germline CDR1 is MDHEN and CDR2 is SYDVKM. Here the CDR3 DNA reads TGTGCCAGCAGTACCGGAGCCCTTGAAGCTTTCTTT. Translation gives CASSTGALEAFF.

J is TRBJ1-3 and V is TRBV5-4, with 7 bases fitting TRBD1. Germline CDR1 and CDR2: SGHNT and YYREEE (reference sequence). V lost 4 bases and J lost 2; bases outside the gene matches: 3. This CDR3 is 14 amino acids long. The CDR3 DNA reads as TGTGCCAGCAGCCCGGACAGGACTGGAAACACCATATATTTT. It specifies CASSPDRTGNTIYF.

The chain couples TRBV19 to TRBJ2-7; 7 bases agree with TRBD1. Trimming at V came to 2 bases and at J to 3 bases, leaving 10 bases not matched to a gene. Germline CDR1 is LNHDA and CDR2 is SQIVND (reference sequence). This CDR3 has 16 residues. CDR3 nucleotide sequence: TGTGCCAGTAGTATACCCCACAGGGGATCGGTCTACGAGCAGTACTTC. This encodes CASSIPHRGSVYEQYF.

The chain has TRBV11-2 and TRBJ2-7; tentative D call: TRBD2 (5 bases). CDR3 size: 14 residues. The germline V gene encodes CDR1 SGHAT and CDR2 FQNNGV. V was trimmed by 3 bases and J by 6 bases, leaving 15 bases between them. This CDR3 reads CASSFRDIEGEQYF. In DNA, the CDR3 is TGTGCCAGCAGCTTCCGAGACATCGAGGGCGAGCAGTACTTC.

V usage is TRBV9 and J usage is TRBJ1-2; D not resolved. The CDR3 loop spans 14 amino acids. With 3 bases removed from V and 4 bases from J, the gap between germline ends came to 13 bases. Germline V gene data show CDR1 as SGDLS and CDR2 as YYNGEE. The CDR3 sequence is CASSGQRGFYGYTF. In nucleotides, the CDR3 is TGTGCCAGCAGCGGGCAACGAGGGTTCTATGGCTACACCTTC.

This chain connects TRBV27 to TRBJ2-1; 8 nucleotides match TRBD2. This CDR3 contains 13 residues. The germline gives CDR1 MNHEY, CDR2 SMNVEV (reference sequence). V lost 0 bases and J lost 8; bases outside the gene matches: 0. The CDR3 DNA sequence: TGTGCCAGCAGTTTATCGGGACTAGATGAGCAGTTCTTC. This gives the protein CASSLSGLDEQFF.

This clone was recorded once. CDR3 residues: CASSVGSGGNTIYF. The DNA of the CDR3 is TGTGCCAGCAGCGTAGGCTCAGGCGGAAACACCATATATTTT. This sequence joins TRBV9 and TRBJ1-3; D uncertain. From germline, CDR1 is SGDLS and CDR2 YYNGEE. The ends were cut back, 0 bases at V and 4 bases at J, with 8 bases in the middle. The CDR3 contains 14 residues.

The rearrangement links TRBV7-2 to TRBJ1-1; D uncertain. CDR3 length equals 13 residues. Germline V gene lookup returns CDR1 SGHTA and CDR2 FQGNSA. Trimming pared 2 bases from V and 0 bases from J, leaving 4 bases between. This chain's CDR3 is CASSLTLNTEAFF. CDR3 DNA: TGTGCCAGCAGCTTAACACTGAACACTGAAGCTTTCTTT.

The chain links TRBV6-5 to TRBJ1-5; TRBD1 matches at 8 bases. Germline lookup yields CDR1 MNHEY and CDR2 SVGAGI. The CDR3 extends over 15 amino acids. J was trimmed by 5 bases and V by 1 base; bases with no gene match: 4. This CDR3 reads CASSYLGQGDQPQHF. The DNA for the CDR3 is TGTGCCAGCAGTTACTTAGGACAGGGAGATCAGCCCCAGCATTTT.

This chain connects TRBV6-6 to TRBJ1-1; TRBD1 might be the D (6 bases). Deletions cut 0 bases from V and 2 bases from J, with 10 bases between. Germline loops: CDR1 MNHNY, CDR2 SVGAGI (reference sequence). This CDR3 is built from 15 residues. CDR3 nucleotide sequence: TGTGCCAGCAGTTACTCGAACAGGGAAAACACTGAAGCTTTCTTT. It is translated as CASSYSNRENTEAFF.